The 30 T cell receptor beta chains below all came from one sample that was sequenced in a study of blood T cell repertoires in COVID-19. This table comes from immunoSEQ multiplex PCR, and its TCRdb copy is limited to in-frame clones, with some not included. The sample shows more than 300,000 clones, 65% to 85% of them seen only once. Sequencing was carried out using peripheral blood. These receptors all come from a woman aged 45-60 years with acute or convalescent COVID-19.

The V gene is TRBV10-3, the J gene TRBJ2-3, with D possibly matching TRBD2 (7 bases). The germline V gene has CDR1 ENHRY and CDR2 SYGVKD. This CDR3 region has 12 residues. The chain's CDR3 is CAAAGAEDTQYF. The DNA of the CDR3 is TGTGCAGCGGCGGGGGCTGAAGATACGCAGTATTTT.

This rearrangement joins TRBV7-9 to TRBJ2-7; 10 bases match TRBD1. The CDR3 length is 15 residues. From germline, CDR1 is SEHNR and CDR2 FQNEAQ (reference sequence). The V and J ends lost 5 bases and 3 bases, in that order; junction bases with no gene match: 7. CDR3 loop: CASSRWDRGNYEQYF. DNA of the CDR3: TGTGCCAGCAGCCGATGGGACAGGGGAAACTACGAGCAGTACTTC.

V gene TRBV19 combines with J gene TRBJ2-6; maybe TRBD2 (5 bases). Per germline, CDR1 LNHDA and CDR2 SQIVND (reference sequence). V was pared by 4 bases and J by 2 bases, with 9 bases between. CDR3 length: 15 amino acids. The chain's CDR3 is CASSKPGTGANVLTF. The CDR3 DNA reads TGTGCCAGTAGTAAACCGGGAACTGGGGCCAACGTCCTGACTTTC. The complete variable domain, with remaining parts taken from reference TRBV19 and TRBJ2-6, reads DGGITQSPKYLFRKEGQNVTLSCEQNLNHDAMYWYRQDPGQGLRLIYYSQIVNDFQKGDIAEGYSVSREKKESFPLTVTSAQKNPTAFYLCASSKPGTGANVLTFGAGSRLTVL.

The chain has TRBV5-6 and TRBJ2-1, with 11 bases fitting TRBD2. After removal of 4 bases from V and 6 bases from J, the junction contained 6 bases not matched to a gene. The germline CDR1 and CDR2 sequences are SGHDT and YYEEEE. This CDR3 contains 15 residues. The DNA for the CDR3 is TGTGCCAGCAGCCTGGTAGCGGGAGGGGGCAATGAGCAGTTCTTC. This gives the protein CASSLVAGGGNEQFF.

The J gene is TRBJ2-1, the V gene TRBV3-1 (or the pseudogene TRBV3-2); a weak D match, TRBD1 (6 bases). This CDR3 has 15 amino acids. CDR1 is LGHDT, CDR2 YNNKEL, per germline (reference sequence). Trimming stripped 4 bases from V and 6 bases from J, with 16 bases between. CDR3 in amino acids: CASSRVEQGINEQFF. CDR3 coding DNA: TGTGCCAGCAGCCGTGTCGAACAGGGAATCAATGAGCAGTTCTTC.

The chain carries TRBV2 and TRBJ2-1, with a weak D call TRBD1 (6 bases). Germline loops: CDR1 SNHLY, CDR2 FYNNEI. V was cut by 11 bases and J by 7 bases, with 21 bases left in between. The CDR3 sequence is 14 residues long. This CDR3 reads CAAGRGSSGNEQFF. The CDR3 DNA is TGTGCCGCAGGCAGGGGATCGTCGGGGAATGAGCAGTTCTTC.

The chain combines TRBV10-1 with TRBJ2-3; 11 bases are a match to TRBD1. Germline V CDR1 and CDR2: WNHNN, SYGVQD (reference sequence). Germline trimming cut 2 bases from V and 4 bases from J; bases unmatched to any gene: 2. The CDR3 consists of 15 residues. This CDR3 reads CASSEGQGAADTQYF. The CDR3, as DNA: TGCGCCAGCAGTGAGGGACAGGGGGCGGCAGATACGCAGTATTTT.

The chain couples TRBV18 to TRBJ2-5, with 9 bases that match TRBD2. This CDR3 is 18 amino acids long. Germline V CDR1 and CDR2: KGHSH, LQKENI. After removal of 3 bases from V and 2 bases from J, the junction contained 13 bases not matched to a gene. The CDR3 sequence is CASSPPMGAGGNQETQYF. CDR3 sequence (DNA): TGTGCCAGCTCACCCCCGATGGGGGCGGGAGGGAATCAAGAGACCCAGTACTTC.

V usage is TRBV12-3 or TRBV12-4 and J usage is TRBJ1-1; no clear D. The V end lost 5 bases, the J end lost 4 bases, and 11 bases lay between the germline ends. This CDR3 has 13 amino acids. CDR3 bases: TGTGCCAGCAGTCTCGACTACTTCACTGAAGCTTTCTTT. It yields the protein CASSLDYFTEAFF.

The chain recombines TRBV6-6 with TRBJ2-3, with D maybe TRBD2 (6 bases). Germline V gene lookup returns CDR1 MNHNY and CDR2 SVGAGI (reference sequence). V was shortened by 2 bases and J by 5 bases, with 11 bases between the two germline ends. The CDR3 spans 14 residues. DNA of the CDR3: TGTGCCAGCAGTTACCCTTCCGGGGGAGATACGCAGTATTTT. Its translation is CASSYPSGGDTQYF.

The CDR3 protein is CASSADIQGYGYTF. The CDR3 region has the DNA TGTGCCAGCAGCGCAGACATACAAGGCTATGGCTACACCTTC. This chain connects TRBV7-9 to TRBJ1-2; D unclear. CDR1 SEHNR and CDR2 FQNEAQ come from the germline V gene (reference sequence). V was pared by 5 bases and J by 4 bases, with 14 bases between. This CDR3 spans 14 amino acids.

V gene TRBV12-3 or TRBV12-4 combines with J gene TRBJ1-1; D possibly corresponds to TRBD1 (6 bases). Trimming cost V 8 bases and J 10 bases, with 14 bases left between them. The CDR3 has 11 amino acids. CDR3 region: CASLTGPRAFF. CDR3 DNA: TGTGCCAGCCTCACAGGGCCGCGAGCTTTCTTT.

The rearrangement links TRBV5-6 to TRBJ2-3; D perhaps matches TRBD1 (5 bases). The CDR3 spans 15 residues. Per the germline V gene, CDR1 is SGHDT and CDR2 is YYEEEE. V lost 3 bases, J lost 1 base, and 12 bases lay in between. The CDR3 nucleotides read TGTGCCAGCAGCTCGACAGTGAGGCGCACAGATACGCAGTATTTT. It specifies CASSSTVRRTDTQYF.

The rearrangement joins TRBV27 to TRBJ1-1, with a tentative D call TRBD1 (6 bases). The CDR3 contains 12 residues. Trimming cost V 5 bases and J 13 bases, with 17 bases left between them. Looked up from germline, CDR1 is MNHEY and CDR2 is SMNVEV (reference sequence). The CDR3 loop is CASSPPGGQDFF. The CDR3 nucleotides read TGTGCCAGCAGTCCTCCCGGGGGGCAGGATTTCTTT.

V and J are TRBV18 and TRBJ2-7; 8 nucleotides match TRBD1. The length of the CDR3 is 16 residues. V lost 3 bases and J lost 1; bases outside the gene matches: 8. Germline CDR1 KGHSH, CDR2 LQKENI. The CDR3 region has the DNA TGTGCCAGCTCACCTAGGGGACAGGTCCCTTCCTACGAGCAGTACTTC. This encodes CASSPRGQVPSYEQYF.

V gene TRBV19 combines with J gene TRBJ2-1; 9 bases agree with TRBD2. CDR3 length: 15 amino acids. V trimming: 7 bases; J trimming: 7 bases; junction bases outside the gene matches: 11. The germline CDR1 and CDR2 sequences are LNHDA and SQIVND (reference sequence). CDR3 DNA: TGTGCCAGTACTTCGATTAGCGGGGGTTATAATGAGCAGTTCTTC. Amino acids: CASTSISGGYNEQFF.

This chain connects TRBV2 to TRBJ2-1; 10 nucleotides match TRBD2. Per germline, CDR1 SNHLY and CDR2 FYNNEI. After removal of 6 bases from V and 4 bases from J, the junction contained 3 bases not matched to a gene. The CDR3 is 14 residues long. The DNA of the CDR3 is TGTGCCAGCAGGAAACTAGCGGGGTACAATGAGCAGTTCTTC. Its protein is CASRKLAGYNEQFF.

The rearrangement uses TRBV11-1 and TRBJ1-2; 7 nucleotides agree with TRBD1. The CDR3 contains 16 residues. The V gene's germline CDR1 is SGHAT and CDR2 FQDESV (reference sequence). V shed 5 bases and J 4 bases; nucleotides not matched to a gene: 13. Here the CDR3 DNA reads TGTGCCAGCAGCAGAAAAGACGACAGGGAACGCTATGGCTACACCTTC. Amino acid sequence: CASSRKDDRERYGYTF.

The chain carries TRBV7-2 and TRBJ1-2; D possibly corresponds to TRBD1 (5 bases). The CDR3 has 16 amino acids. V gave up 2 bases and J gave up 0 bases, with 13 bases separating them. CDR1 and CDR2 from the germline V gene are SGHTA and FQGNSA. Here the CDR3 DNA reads TGTGCCAGCAGCTTAAGGTCGACAGACGCTAACTATGGCTACACCTTC. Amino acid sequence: CASSLRSTDANYGYTF.

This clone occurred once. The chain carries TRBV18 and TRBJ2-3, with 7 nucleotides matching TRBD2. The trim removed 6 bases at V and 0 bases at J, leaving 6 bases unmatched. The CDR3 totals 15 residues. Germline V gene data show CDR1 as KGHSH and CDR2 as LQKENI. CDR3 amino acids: CASSPLAESTDTQYF. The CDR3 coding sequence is TGTGCCAGCTCGCCTCTAGCGGAAAGCACAGATACGCAGTATTTT. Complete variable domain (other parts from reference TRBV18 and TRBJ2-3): NAGVMQNPRHLVRRRGQEARLRCSPMKGHSHVYWYRQLPEEGLKFMVYLQKENIIDESGMPKERFSAEFPKEGPSILRIQQVVRGDSAAYFCASSPLAESTDTQYFGPGTRLTVL.

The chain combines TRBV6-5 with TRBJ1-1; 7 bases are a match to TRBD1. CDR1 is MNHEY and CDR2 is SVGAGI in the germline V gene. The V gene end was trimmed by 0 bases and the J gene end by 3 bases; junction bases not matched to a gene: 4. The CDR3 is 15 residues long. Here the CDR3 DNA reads TGTGCCAGCAGTTACTCTACAGGGGAAGACACTGAAGCTTTCTTT. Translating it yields CASSYSTGEDTEAFF.

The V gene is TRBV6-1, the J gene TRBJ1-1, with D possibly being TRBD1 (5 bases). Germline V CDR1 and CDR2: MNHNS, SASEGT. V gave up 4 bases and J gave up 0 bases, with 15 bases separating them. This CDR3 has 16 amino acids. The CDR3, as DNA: TGTGCCAGCAGTGCCCGGACAATTAATTTGAACACTGAAGCTTTCTTT. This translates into CASSARTINLNTEAFF.

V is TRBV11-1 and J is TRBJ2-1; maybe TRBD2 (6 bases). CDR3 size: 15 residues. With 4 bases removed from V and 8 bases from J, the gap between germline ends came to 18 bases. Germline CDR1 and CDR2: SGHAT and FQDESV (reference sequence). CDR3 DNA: TGTGCCAGCAGCTCTTCGGGACTCCCAAGGGATGAGCAGTTCTTC. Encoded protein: CASSSSGLPRDEQFF.

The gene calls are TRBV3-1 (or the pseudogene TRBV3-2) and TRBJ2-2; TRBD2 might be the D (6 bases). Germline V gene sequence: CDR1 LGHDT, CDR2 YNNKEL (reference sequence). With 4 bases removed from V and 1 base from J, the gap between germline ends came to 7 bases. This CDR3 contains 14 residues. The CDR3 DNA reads TGTGCCAGCAGCCGGCGGGAGAACACCGGGGAGCTGTTTTTT. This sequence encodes CASSRRENTGELFF.

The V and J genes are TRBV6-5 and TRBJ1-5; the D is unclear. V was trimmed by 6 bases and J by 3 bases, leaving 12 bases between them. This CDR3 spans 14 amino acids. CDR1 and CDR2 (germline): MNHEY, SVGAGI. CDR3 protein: CASSRDTLNQPQHF. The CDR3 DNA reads TGTGCCAGCAGCCGCGACACCCTCAATCAGCCCCAGCATTTT.

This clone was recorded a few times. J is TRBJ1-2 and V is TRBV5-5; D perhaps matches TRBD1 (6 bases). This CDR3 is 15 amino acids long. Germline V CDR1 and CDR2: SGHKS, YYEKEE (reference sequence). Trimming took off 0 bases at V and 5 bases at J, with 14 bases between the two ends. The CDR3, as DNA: TGTGCCAGCAGCTTGGCCGAGGGGACAAGTTATGGCTACACCTTC. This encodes CASSLAEGTSYGYTF.

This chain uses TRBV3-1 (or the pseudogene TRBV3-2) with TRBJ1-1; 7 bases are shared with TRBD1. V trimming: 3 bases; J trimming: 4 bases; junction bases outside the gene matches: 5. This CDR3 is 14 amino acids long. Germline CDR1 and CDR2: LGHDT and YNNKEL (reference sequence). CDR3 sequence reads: CASSQGDRSTEAFF. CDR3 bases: TGTGCCAGCAGCCAGGGGGACAGAAGCACTGAAGCTTTCTTT.

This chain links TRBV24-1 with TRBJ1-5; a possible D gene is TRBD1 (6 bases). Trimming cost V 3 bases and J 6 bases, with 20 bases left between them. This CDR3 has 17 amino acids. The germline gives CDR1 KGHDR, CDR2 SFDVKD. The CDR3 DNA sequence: TGTGCCACCAGTGATGGGGACACAGGGATCGGTATTCAGCCCCAGCATTTT. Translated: CATSDGDTGIGIQPQHF.

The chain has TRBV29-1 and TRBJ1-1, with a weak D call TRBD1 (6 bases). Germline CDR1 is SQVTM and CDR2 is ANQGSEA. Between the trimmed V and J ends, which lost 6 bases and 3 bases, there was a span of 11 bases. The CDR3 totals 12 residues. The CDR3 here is CSVIQGHTEAFF. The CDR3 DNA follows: TGCAGCGTGATACAGGGTCACACTGAAGCTTTCTTT.

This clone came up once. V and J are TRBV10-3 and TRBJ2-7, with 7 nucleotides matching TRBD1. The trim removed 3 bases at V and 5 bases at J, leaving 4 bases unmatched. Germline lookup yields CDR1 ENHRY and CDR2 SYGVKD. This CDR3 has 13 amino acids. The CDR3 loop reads CAISDYQGDEQYF. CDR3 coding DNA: TGTGCCATCAGTGATTATCAGGGGGACGAGCAGTACTTC.